The rows below give T cell receptor beta chains drawn from one sample of a study of T cell responses to AZD1222 COVID-19 vaccine. Assay used: immunoSEQ multiplex PCR; TCRdb lists only in-frame clones, some missing. The repertoire has some 140,000 clones, approximately 92% of them found once; the top ten carry about 3.2%. Here the sequenced sample was peripheral blood, taken on day 0 of AZD1222 vaccination. The receptors come from an adult in good health. Each CDR3 is given with its conserved first and last residue. A D gene is named only where the DNA matches it firmly. Rows give clone size only sometimes, using once, few, many, or a class for an expanded clone.

cdr3_aa: CASSPQGGPYEQYF; cdr3_nt: TGTGCCAGCAGTCCCCAGGGGGGTCCCTACGAGCAGTACTTC; clone_size: NA; d_call: NA; j_call: TRBJ2-7; v_call: TRBV28
cdr3_aa: CATSLKETQYF; cdr3_nt: TGTGCCACCAGCCTTAAAGAGACCCAGTACTTC; clone_size: NA; d_call: NA; j_call: TRBJ2-5; v_call: TRBV15
cdr3_aa: CASSIFPGGRQYGYTF; cdr3_nt: TGTGCCAGTAGTATATTCCCAGGGGGCCGTCAATATGGCTACACCTTC; clone_size: NA; d_call: TRBD1; j_call: TRBJ1-2; v_call: TRBV19
cdr3_aa: CASNTHQGPNAGEQFF; cdr3_nt: TGTGCCAGCAACACTCACCAGGGCCCGAATGCAGGGGAGCAGTTCTTC; clone_size: NA; d_call: NA; j_call: TRBJ2-1; v_call: TRBV28
cdr3_aa: CATSRTGGPGNTIYF; cdr3_nt: TGTGCCACCAGCAGAACAGGGGGCCCTGGAAACACCATATATTTT; clone_size: NA; d_call: TRBD1; j_call: TRBJ1-3; v_call: TRBV15
cdr3_aa: CASSSRGAGREKLFF; cdr3_nt: TGTGCCAGCAGCTCCAGAGGGGCAGGGAGGGAAAAACTGTTTTTT; clone_size: NA; d_call: NA; j_call: TRBJ1-4; v_call: TRBV5-6
cdr3_aa: CASRILAGGEEQFF; cdr3_nt: TGTGCCAGCAGGATTCTAGCGGGAGGAGAGGAGCAGTTCTTC; clone_size: NA; d_call: TRBD2; j_call: TRBJ2-1; v_call: TRBV27
cdr3_aa: CASSFRRQNTGELFF; cdr3_nt: TGCGCCAGCAGCTTCAGGCGCCAGAACACCGGGGAGCTGTTTTTT; clone_size: NA; d_call: NA; j_call: TRBJ2-2; v_call: TRBV5-1
cdr3_aa: CASRGNYGYTF; cdr3_nt: TGTGCCAGCAGGGGTAACTATGGCTACACCTTC; clone_size: NA; d_call: NA; j_call: TRBJ1-2; v_call: TRBV6-5
cdr3_aa: CASKAQGDTGELFF; cdr3_nt: TGTGCCAGCAAGGCACAGGGGGACACCGGGGAGCTGTTTTTT; clone_size: NA; d_call: TRBD1; j_call: TRBJ2-2; v_call: TRBV6-5
cdr3_aa: CASSPSWGHYEQYF; cdr3_nt: TGTGCCAGCAGCCCGAGTTGGGGCCATTACGAGCAGTACTTC; clone_size: NA; d_call: NA; j_call: TRBJ2-7; v_call: TRBV3-1/TRBV3-2
cdr3_aa: CASTPREIFFTPTNEKLFF; cdr3_nt: TGTGCCAGTACCCCTCGTGAAATCTTCTTTACTCCAACTAATGAAAAACTGTTTTTT; clone_size: NA; d_call: NA; j_call: TRBJ1-4; v_call: TRBV19
cdr3_aa: CASTHGRGVAEVSDTQYF; cdr3_nt: TGCGCCAGCACCCATGGCAGAGGAGTCGCGGAAGTCTCAGATACGCAGTATTTT; clone_size: NA; d_call: NA; j_call: TRBJ2-3; v_call: TRBV5-1
cdr3_aa: CASSDLSDSLGNTIYF; cdr3_nt: TGTGCCAGCAGCGACTTATCGGACAGCTTGGGAAACACCATATATTTT; clone_size: NA; d_call: NA; j_call: TRBJ1-3; v_call: TRBV7-9
cdr3_aa: CAWSVGTGNSPLHF; cdr3_nt: TGTGCCTGGAGTGTCGGTACAGGGAATTCACCCCTCCACTTT; clone_size: NA; d_call: NA; j_call: TRBJ1-6; v_call: TRBV30
cdr3_aa: CASSEFLAGDEQFF; cdr3_nt: TGTGCCAGCAGTGAATTCCTGGCTGGGGATGAGCAGTTCTTC; clone_size: NA; d_call: NA; j_call: TRBJ2-1; v_call: TRBV25-1
cdr3_aa: CASSPSFPGLAMNTGELFF; cdr3_nt: TGTGCCAGCAGTCCGAGTTTTCCGGGACTAGCGATGAACACCGGGGAGCTGTTTTTT; clone_size: NA; d_call: TRBD2; j_call: TRBJ2-2; v_call: TRBV6-6
cdr3_aa: CASSQVDRGRTEAFF; cdr3_nt: TGCGCCAGCAGCCAAGTCGACAGGGGGCGCACTGAAGCTTTCTTT; clone_size: NA; d_call: TRBD1; j_call: TRBJ1-1; v_call: TRBV5-1
cdr3_aa: CAWMTGGGTEAFF; cdr3_nt: TGTGCCTGGATGACAGGGGGCGGCACTGAAGCTTTCTTT; clone_size: NA; d_call: TRBD1; j_call: TRBJ1-1; v_call: TRBV30
cdr3_aa: CASKPTGFYGYTF; cdr3_nt: TGTGCCAGCAAGCCAACAGGGTTCTATGGCTACACCTTC; clone_size: NA; d_call: NA; j_call: TRBJ1-2; v_call: TRBV2
cdr3_aa: CASSLAPSGQSSYNEQFF; cdr3_nt: TGCGCCAGCAGCTTGGCCCCTAGCGGGCAAAGCTCCTACAATGAGCAGTTCTTC; clone_size: NA; d_call: TRBD2; j_call: TRBJ2-1; v_call: TRBV5-1
cdr3_aa: CASSSAGRGITEAFF; cdr3_nt: TGTGCCAGCAGCTCGGCGGGCAGGGGAATCACTGAAGCTTTCTTT; clone_size: few; d_call: NA; j_call: TRBJ1-1; v_call: TRBV11-3
cdr3_aa: CASRRSTDTQYF; cdr3_nt: TGTGCCAGCAGGAGAAGCACAGATACGCAGTATTTT; clone_size: NA; d_call: NA; j_call: TRBJ2-3; v_call: TRBV27
cdr3_aa: CASSPLAWDRAETEAFF; cdr3_nt: TGTGCCAGTAGTCCCCTGGCGTGGGACAGGGCTGAAACTGAAGCTTTCTTT; clone_size: NA; d_call: TRBD1; j_call: TRBJ1-1; v_call: TRBV19
cdr3_aa: CASSVAGEGNTIYF; cdr3_nt: TGTGCCAGCAGCGTAGCCGGGGAAGGAAACACCATATATTTT; clone_size: once; d_call: NA; j_call: TRBJ1-3; v_call: TRBV9
cdr3_aa: CASSLEVHSMGGEGEQYF; cdr3_nt: TGTGCCAGCAGCTTGGAGGTGCACTCCATGGGGGGGGAGGGCGAGCAGTACTTC; clone_size: NA; d_call: TRBD2; j_call: TRBJ2-7; v_call: TRBV5-4
cdr3_aa: CASSFPGSAEAFF; cdr3_nt: TGTGCCAGCAGCTTTCCGGGGTCCGCTGAAGCTTTCTTT; clone_size: NA; d_call: NA; j_call: TRBJ1-1; v_call: TRBV5-4
cdr3_aa: CASSWGDRTYEQYF; cdr3_nt: TGTGCCAGCAGCTGGGGGGACAGGACCTACGAGCAGTACTTC; clone_size: once; d_call: TRBD1; j_call: TRBJ2-7; v_call: TRBV5-6
cdr3_aa: CASSQDTRESKTQYF; cdr3_nt: TGCGCCAGCAGCCAAGATACCCGGGAGTCAAAGACCCAGTACTTC; clone_size: NA; d_call: NA; j_call: TRBJ2-5; v_call: TRBV4-3
cdr3_aa: CASSPRGQGVQPQHF; cdr3_nt: TGTGCCAGCAGTCCTCGTGGACAGGGGGTTCAGCCCCAGCATTTT; clone_size: NA; d_call: TRBD1; j_call: TRBJ1-5; v_call: TRBV6-5
cdr3_aa: CASSETGPPGNTIYF; cdr3_nt: TGTGCCAGCAGTGAAACGGGACCACCTGGAAACACCATATATTTT; clone_size: NA; d_call: NA; j_call: TRBJ1-3; v_call: TRBV2
cdr3_aa: CASDDSMGRVGAFF; cdr3_nt: TGTGCCAGCGACGACTCTATGGGCAGGGTAGGGGCTTTCTTT; clone_size: NA; d_call: NA; j_call: TRBJ1-1; v_call: TRBV6-5
cdr3_aa: CSATDRMQETQYF; cdr3_nt: TGCAGCGCCACCGACAGGATGCAAGAGACCCAGTACTTC; clone_size: NA; d_call: NA; j_call: TRBJ2-5; v_call: TRBV29-1
cdr3_aa: CASSLDASGGFRTQYF; cdr3_nt: TGTGCCAGCAGCTTAGACGCTAGCGGAGGCTTCAGGACCCAGTACTTC; clone_size: NA; d_call: TRBD2; j_call: TRBJ2-5; v_call: TRBV11-3
cdr3_aa: CASSWDQTNSYNSPLHF; cdr3_nt: TGTGCCAGCAGCTGGGACCAGACTAACTCCTATAATTCACCCCTCCACTTT; clone_size: NA; d_call: NA; j_call: TRBJ1-6; v_call: TRBV5-6
cdr3_aa: CASSHPDTQYF; cdr3_nt: TGTGCCAGTAGTCACCCGGATACGCAGTATTTT; clone_size: NA; d_call: NA; j_call: TRBJ2-3; v_call: TRBV19
cdr3_aa: CASSQGTGGGSYEQYF; cdr3_nt: TGCGCCAGCAGCCAAGGGACAGGGGGAGGGTCCTACGAGCAGTACTTC; clone_size: NA; d_call: TRBD1; j_call: TRBJ2-7; v_call: TRBV4-1
cdr3_aa: CASSLAGQGGSEQYF; cdr3_nt: TGTGCCAGCAGCTTAGCGGGACAGGGAGGTTCCGAGCAGTACTTC; clone_size: NA; d_call: TRBD1; j_call: TRBJ2-7; v_call: TRBV11-2
cdr3_aa: CASSHDSVNEKLFF; cdr3_nt: TGTGCCAGCAGCCACGACAGTGTTAATGAAAAACTGTTTTTT; clone_size: NA; d_call: NA; j_call: TRBJ1-4; v_call: TRBV7-2
cdr3_aa: CASSYDRSDQPQHF; cdr3_nt: TGTGCCAGCAGCTACGACAGGAGCGATCAGCCCCAGCATTTT; clone_size: NA; d_call: NA; j_call: TRBJ1-5; v_call: TRBV5-5
cdr3_aa: CASSQDRLAGAYEQYF; cdr3_nt: TGCGCCAGCAGCCAAGATAGACTAGCGGGAGCCTACGAGCAGTACTTC; clone_size: NA; d_call: TRBD2; j_call: TRBJ2-7; v_call: TRBV4-3
cdr3_aa: CASSLSPADIYEQYF; cdr3_nt: TGTGCCAGCAGTTTATCCCCGGCGGATATCTACGAGCAGTACTTC; clone_size: NA; d_call: NA; j_call: TRBJ2-7; v_call: TRBV27
cdr3_aa: CASSISPNTEAFF; cdr3_nt: TGTGCCAGTAGTATATCTCCGAACACTGAAGCTTTCTTT; clone_size: once; d_call: NA; j_call: TRBJ1-1; v_call: TRBV19
cdr3_aa: CASSLGLELAEQFF; cdr3_nt: TGTGCCAGCAGCTTGGGGCTAGAATTGGCTGAGCAGTTCTTC; clone_size: NA; d_call: NA; j_call: TRBJ2-1; v_call: TRBV5-4
cdr3_aa: CSASTSGTSGSNEQYF; cdr3_nt: TGCAGTGCGTCGACGTCCGGGACTAGCGGGAGCAACGAGCAGTACTTC; clone_size: NA; d_call: TRBD2; j_call: TRBJ2-7; v_call: TRBV29-1
cdr3_aa: CASSSLRGTGVYGYTF; cdr3_nt: TGCGCCAGCAGCTCATTGAGGGGGACAGGGGTCTATGGCTACACCTTC; clone_size: once; d_call: TRBD1; j_call: TRBJ1-2; v_call: TRBV5-1
cdr3_aa: CARTQRGYKGDYGYTF; cdr3_nt: TGTGCCAGAACCCAGAGGGGATACAAAGGGGATTATGGCTACACCTTC; clone_size: NA; d_call: NA; j_call: TRBJ1-2; v_call: TRBV5-3
cdr3_aa: CASSQDRFSYEQYF; cdr3_nt: TGTGCCAGCAGCCAAGACAGGTTCTCCTACGAGCAGTACTTC; clone_size: NA; d_call: NA; j_call: TRBJ2-7; v_call: TRBV3-1/TRBV3-2
cdr3_aa: CASRTGPTFQPQHF; cdr3_nt: TGTGCCAGCCGGACAGGTCCAACTTTTCAGCCCCAGCATTTT; clone_size: NA; d_call: TRBD1; j_call: TRBJ1-5; v_call: TRBV27
cdr3_aa: CATRQWYEQYF; cdr3_nt: TGTGCCACCCGCCAGTGGTACGAGCAGTACTTC; clone_size: NA; d_call: NA; j_call: TRBJ2-7; v_call: TRBV28
cdr3_aa: CASTLSGGGLNSNQPQHF; cdr3_nt: TGTGCCAGCACCTTAAGCGGAGGGGGCTTGAATAGCAATCAGCCCCAGCATTTT; clone_size: NA; d_call: TRBD1; j_call: TRBJ1-5; v_call: TRBV28
cdr3_aa: CAISGVSLDTQYF; cdr3_nt: TGTGCCATCAGTGGCGTATCTTTGGATACGCAGTATTTT; clone_size: NA; d_call: NA; j_call: TRBJ2-3; v_call: TRBV10-3
cdr3_aa: CASSKTSGIKTQYF; cdr3_nt: TGTGCCAGTAGTAAAACTAGCGGGATAAAGACCCAGTACTTC; clone_size: NA; d_call: TRBD2; j_call: TRBJ2-5; v_call: TRBV19